What follows are 11 T cell receptor beta chains derived from one specimen sequenced in a study of T cells in localized non-small cell lung cancer. Here immunoSEQ multiplex PCR was the method, and the copy in TCRdb shows in-frame clones only, minus some. The sample lists approximately 70,000 clones, roughly nine tenths occurring once. Here the sequenced sample was peripheral blood, taken before any cancer treatment. These receptors all come from a male donor at least 60 years old with stage III squamous cell lung carcinoma.

V is TRBV5-1 and J is TRBJ2-3; TRBD1 might be the D (6 bases). Looked up from germline, CDR1 is SGHRS and CDR2 is YFSETQ. The CDR3 loop spans 15 amino acids. Trimming removed 1 base from V and 2 bases from J, with 11 bases in between. CDR3 in amino acids: CASSLTGHNTDTQYF. The CDR3 DNA sequence: TGCGCCAGCAGCTTGACGGGACACAACACAGATACGCAGTATTTT. Supplemented by reference TRBV5-1 and TRBJ2-3, the full variable domain reads KAGVTQTPRYLIKTRGQQVTLSCSPISGHRSVSWYQQTPGQGLQFLFEYFSETQRNKGNFPGRFSGRQFSNSRSEMNVSTLELGDSALYLCASSLTGHNTDTQYFGPGTRLTVL.

The J gene is TRBJ2-3, the V gene TRBV11-2; D is undetermined. The CDR3 is 14 amino acids. Trimming removed 4 bases from V and 0 bases from J, with 8 bases in between. Germline V gives CDR1 SGHAT, CDR2 FQNNGV. This CDR3 is CASSSIPSTDTQYF. DNA for the CDR3: TGTGCCAGCAGCTCTATCCCTAGCACAGATACGCAGTATTTT.

The V and J genes are TRBV6-6 and TRBJ1-1; D is undetermined. The CDR3 consists of 10 residues. The V and J ends lost 6 bases and 7 bases respectively, with 6 bases between them. The germline V gene encodes CDR1 MNHNY and CDR2 SVGAGI (reference sequence). The CDR3 here is CASSKIEAFF. For the CDR3, the DNA is TGTGCCAGCAGCAAGATTGAAGCTTTCTTT.

The CDR3 sequence is CASSLVGRTNTEAFF. The CDR3 DNA sequence: TGTGCCAGCAGTTTAGTGGGGCGGACGAACACTGAAGCTTTCTTT. The chain carries TRBV27 and TRBJ1-1; D may be TRBD1 (5 bases). Trimming stripped 2 bases from V and 1 base from J, with 11 bases between. There are 15 residues in the CDR3. The germline V gene encodes CDR1 MNHEY and CDR2 SMNVEV (reference sequence).

A single count supports this clone. The chain employs TRBV6-6 and TRBJ2-2; TRBD1 or TRBD2 may be the D gene (5 bases each). Per germline, CDR1 MNHNY and CDR2 SVGAGI (reference sequence). CDR3 size: 15 residues. Trimming shortened V by 6 bases and J by 3 bases, and 14 bases separated the two germline ends. CDR3 sequence (DNA): TGTGCCAGCAGCTGGACCGGGACGGACACCGGGGAGCTGTTTTTT. The encoded protein is CASSWTGTDTGELFF.

The chain has TRBV2 and TRBJ1-2, with 12 bases fitting TRBD1. Germline V gene lookup returns CDR1 SNHLY and CDR2 FYNNEI. The length of the CDR3 is 15 residues. The junction had 9 bases not matched to a gene; V was cut back by 7 bases and J by 6 bases. CDR3 sequence: CASKWDRGLFNGYTF. Written as DNA, the CDR3 is TGTGCCAGCAAATGGGACAGGGGGCTTTTCAATGGCTACACCTTC.

The chain carries TRBV7-9 and TRBJ2-1; the D is unclear. The CDR3 covers 12 residues. The germline CDR1 and CDR2 sequences are SEHNR and FQNEAQ (reference sequence). Trimming cost V 6 bases and J 8 bases, with 11 bases left between them. The CDR3 DNA reads as TGTGCCAGCAGTTCAGTCCGGGATGAGCAGTTCTTC. Encoded protein: CASSSVRDEQFF.

J is TRBJ1-5 and V is TRBV6-1, with D hard to call. Trimming stripped 2 bases from V and 1 base from J, with 12 bases between. The CDR3 spans 16 residues. Germline V gives CDR1 MNHNS, CDR2 SASEGT. CDR3 sequence: CASSESRTLSNQPQHF. CDR3 in DNA: TGTGCCAGCAGTGAATCGCGCACCTTAAGCAATCAGCCCCAGCATTTT.

This clone was detected only once. The chain recombines TRBV18 with TRBJ1-1; no clear D gene. Trimming left V 3 bases short and J 1 base short, with 9 bases between. CDR1 and CDR2 from the germline V gene are KGHSH and LQKENI. This CDR3 comprises 14 residues. CDR3 nucleotides: TGTGCCAGCTCACCTGGGCCCACGAACACTGAAGCTTTCTTT. Its translation: CASSPGPTNTEAFF.

The rearrangement links TRBV6-5 to TRBJ1-5; D uncertain. V lost 0 bases to trimming and J lost 0 bases, with 6 bases between them. There are 15 residues in the CDR3. Per the germline V gene, CDR1 is MNHEY and CDR2 is SVGAGI. CDR3 bases: TGTGCCAGCAGTTACTCCGGGCGTAGCAATCAGCCCCAGCATTTT. Residues: CASSYSGRSNQPQHF.

This rearrangement joins TRBV7-3 to TRBJ2-7; a possible D gene is TRBD2 (6 bases). Germline values: CDR1 SGHTA, CDR2 FQGTGA. The CDR3 totals 14 residues. V gave up 3 bases and J gave up 3 bases, with 12 bases separating them. The CDR3 here is CASSFGRGGYEQYF. The CDR3 nucleotides are TGTGCCAGCAGCTTCGGAAGGGGAGGCTACGAGCAGTACTTC.